The clone carrying this T cell receptor (beta chain) was seen a single time. Its target is unknown. This sample was included in a study of T cell responses to AZD1222 COVID-19 vaccine. Whole-study findings and limits: Donors were mostly white British, more females; clonal diversity possibly underestimated. The repertoires were collected only after the peak T cell response. Reportedly, nearly half of unique spike TCRs recognized epitopes outside B.1.351/B.1.1.7 mutations.

This CDR3 has 17 residues. Per germline, CDR1 SGHVS and CDR2 FQNEAQ. V was clipped by 5 bases and J by 0 bases; unmatched bases: 11. The method was immunoSEQ multiplex PCR; TCRdb's version includes in-frame clones alone and lacks a portion of them. The sample contains tens of thousands of clones, roughly 91% of which appear only once. V is TRBV7-8 and J is TRBJ1-1, with 8 bases fitting TRBD1. The specimen was peripheral blood, collected 28 days after the second AZD1222 dose. This sequence was found in an adult who received the AZD1222 COVID-19 vaccine. DNA for the CDR3: TGTGCCAGCAGCCCGGACAGGGTGAGAATGATGAACACTGAAGCTTTCTTT. As protein: CASSPDRVRMMNTEAFF.